The entry that follows covers one T cell receptor (beta chain) sequence. Likely unrecorded immune exposures existed in these nominally healthy donors. Primers included in the PCR were 60 Vbeta and 13 Jbeta primers. Repertoires were generated with immunoSEQ multiplex PCR, while TCRdb's copy carries only in-frame clones and drops some. This table holds 150,000 to 200,000 clones. This sample is part of a study of cytomegalovirus exposure and HLA in healthy donors. At the level of the study: Of all 360 or so donors who were genotyped, roughly 81% belonged to the Caucasian-associated ancestry cluster.

V was trimmed by 1 base and J by 6 bases, leaving 23 bases between them. Germline V gene sequence: CDR1 ENHRY, CDR2 SYGVKD. The length of the CDR3 is 18 residues. The chain combines TRBV10-3 with TRBJ2-3, with D perhaps matching TRBD1 (6 bases). The receptor was isolated from a woman in her sixties or seventies in good health and CMV-seronegative. The sequencing input was PBMCs. The CDR3, as DNA: TGTGCCATCAGTGAGTTCCAAGGTAGGACAGCCGATCGGGATACGCAGTATTTT. It yields the protein CAISEFQGRTADRDTQYF.